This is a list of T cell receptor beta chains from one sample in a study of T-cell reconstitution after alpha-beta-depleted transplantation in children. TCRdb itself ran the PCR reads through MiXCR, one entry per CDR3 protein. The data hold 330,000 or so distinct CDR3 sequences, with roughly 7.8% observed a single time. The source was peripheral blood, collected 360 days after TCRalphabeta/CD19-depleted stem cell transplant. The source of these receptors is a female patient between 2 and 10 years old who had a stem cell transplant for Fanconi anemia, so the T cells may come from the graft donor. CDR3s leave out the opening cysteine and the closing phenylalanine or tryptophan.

ASSEPGPNEKLF,TRBV7-9
ASSLDGDATNEKLF,TRBV7-9
ASSPGADSYEQY,TRBV11-2
ASSQPGLAGIDTQY,TRBV14
ASSFGYQETQY,TRBV27
SAPRDLNTEAF,TRBV20-1
SALVWADTQY,TRBV29-1
ASSGTGRFEQY,TRBV18
ASSQGLNEETQY,TRBV4-3
ATSEGGQGIMETQY,TRBV24-1
ASSQEEGLADTQY,TRBV4-3
ASSLDRVREKLF,TRBV12-3/TRBV12-4
ASSSMGGAGDFNQPQH,TRBV11-1
SAYLSRVMNTEAF,TRBV20-1
ASSPPSGSTEAF,TRBV18
ASSLKGSGAHEQY,TRBV5-1
ASSYFPGLADNEQF,TRBV6-5
ASSEYISGAGTEAF,TRBV25-1
ASLPGQGELGEAF,TRBV27
ASSQSVTSGGSEQF,TRBV18
ASSVEWGGGGYT,TRBV9
SPVWAQPQH,TRBV29-1
ASGTARIHNEQF,TRBV11-2
ASSPATGNSPLH,TRBV28
ASSLGVQTDTQY,TRBV5-1
ASSLGQDAF,TRBV5-1
ASSQPSGGQDEQY,TRBV6-1
ASSQDSVGYEQY,TRBV3-1
ASSPPQLVTAETQY,TRBV2